The 13 T cell receptor beta chains below were found in one sample sequenced in a study of cytomegalovirus exposure and HLA in healthy donors. Both 60 Vbeta primers and 13 Jbeta primers went into the PCR. Here immunoSEQ multiplex PCR was the method, and the copy in TCRdb shows in-frame clones only, minus some. Recorded for this sample: 55,000 to 85,000 clones. Input material: PBMCs. Receptors originate from a female donor in good health and CMV-seropositive.

The chain employs TRBV4-3 and TRBJ1-2; TRBD1 matches at 7 bases. The CDR3 totals 15 residues. Losses at the gene ends were 4 bases for V and 4 bases for J; bases not matched to a gene: 9. Germline V gives CDR1 LGHNA, CDR2 YSLEER. CDR3 nucleotide sequence: TGCGCCAGCAGCCGAGGTTCAGGGGGATCCTATGGCTACACCTTC. Translating gives CASSRGSGGSYGYTF.

The rearrangement joins TRBV2 to TRBJ2-7; 10 bases map to TRBD2. This CDR3 region has 16 residues. In germline, CDR1 is SNHLY, CDR2 FYNNEI. With V trimmed by 5 bases and J by 2 bases, 9 bases remained unmatched. Here the CDR3 reads CASSWRLAGDPYEQYF. The CDR3 DNA reads as TGTGCCAGCAGTTGGCGCCTAGCGGGAGACCCCTACGAGCAGTACTTC.

The chain is built from TRBV4-1 and TRBJ1-1; 10 bases are shared with TRBD1. Looked up from germline, CDR1 is MGHRA and CDR2 is YSYEKL. With 3 bases clipped from V and 3 bases from J, the junction kept 4 bases outside the gene matches. This CDR3 comprises 15 residues. The CDR3 here is CASSHLGQGDTEAFF. In nucleotides, the CDR3 is TGCGCCAGCAGCCACCTAGGACAGGGGGACACTGAAGCTTTCTTT.

V is TRBV5-6 and J is TRBJ2-1; TRBD2 is a possible D gene (5 bases). CDR1 is SGHDT, CDR2 YYEEEE, per germline. The CDR3 loop spans 14 amino acids. The V gene lost 1 base and the J gene lost 5 bases, with 10 bases spanning the gap. CDR3 region: CASSLWGDDNEQFF. Here the CDR3 DNA reads TGTGCCAGCAGCTTGTGGGGAGACGACAATGAGCAGTTCTTC. Combining the CDR3 with reference TRBV5-6 and TRBJ2-1 gives the whole variable domain DAGVTQSPTHLIKTRGQQVTLRCSPKSGHDTVSWYQQALGQGPQFIFQYYEEEERQRGNFPDRFSGHQFPNYSSELNVNALLLGDSALYLCASSLWGDDNEQFFGPGTRLTVL.

The CDR3 DNA follows: TGTGCCAGCAGTTTATTGGCCCATTACACAGATACGCAGTATTTT. This translates into CASSLLAHYTDTQYF. This chain links TRBV28 with TRBJ2-3; D remains ambiguous. Trimming took 1 base from V and 2 from J, leaving 10 bases between them. The CDR3 has 15 amino acids. Germline values: CDR1 MDHEN, CDR2 SYDVKM. Together with reference TRBV28 and TRBJ2-3, the CDR3 gives the full variable domain: DVKVTQSSRYLVKRTGEKVFLECVQDMDHENMFWYRQDPGLGLRLIYFSYDVKMKEKGDIPEGYSVSREKKERFSLILESASTNQTSMYLCASSLLAHYTDTQYFGPGTRLTVL.

The chain is built from TRBV23-1 and TRBJ2-7; D perhaps matches TRBD1 (6 bases). TRBV23-1 is given ORF status, its function remaining uncertain. This CDR3 has 11 amino acids. V lost 10 bases, J lost 4 bases, and 11 bases lay in between. DNA of the CDR3: TGCGCCACAGGGGCCTCGTACGAGCAGTACTTC. Its protein product is CATGASYEQYF.

This rearrangement joins TRBV28 to TRBJ2-2; 8 bases agree with TRBD1. CDR3 length: 14 residues. With 7 bases clipped from V and 4 bases from J, the junction kept 5 bases outside the gene matches. The germline V gene encodes CDR1 MDHEN and CDR2 SYDVKM. In DNA, the CDR3 is TGTGCCAGCAACCTACAGGGGGGCACCGGGGAGCTGTTTTTT. It codes for CASNLQGGTGELFF.

The genes are TRBV25-1 and TRBJ1-3, with TRBD1 as a possible D gene (6 bases). The CDR3 contains 13 residues. The V gene's germline CDR1 is MGHDK and CDR2 SYGVNS. V lost 6 bases and J 7 bases, leaving 13 bases between the germline ends. The CDR3 DNA sequence: TGTGCCAGCAGGAGGCAGAGGGGGAACACCATATATTTT. Translating it yields CASRRQRGNTIYF. The complete variable domain, with remaining parts taken from reference TRBV25-1 and TRBJ1-3, reads EADIYQTPRYLVIGTGKKITLECSQTMGHDKMYWYQQDPGMELHLIHYSYGVNSTEKGDLSSESTVSRIRTEHFPLTLESARPSHTSQYLCASRRQRGNTIYFGEGSWLTVV.

This rearrangement joins TRBV30 to TRBJ2-7, with TRBD2 matching 10 bases. The germline CDR1 and CDR2 sequences are GTSNPN and SVGIG (reference sequence). V lost 2 bases to trimming and J lost 2 bases; unmatched junction nucleotides: 3. The CDR3 covers 14 residues. The CDR3 DNA is TGTGCCTGGAGTTCAGCGGGAGGGCCCTACGAGCAGTACTTC. This sequence encodes CAWSSAGGPYEQYF.

The rearrangement uses TRBV4-2 and TRBJ1-2, with 9 bases aligning to TRBD1. This CDR3 has 14 residues. CDR1 and CDR2 (germline): LGHNA, YNFKEQ. V lost 2 bases to trimming and J lost 6 bases; unmatched junction nucleotides: 4. The CDR3 reads CASSQPQGADGYTF. The CDR3 DNA sequence: TGTGCCAGCAGCCAACCACAGGGGGCCGATGGCTACACCTTC.

The chain is built from TRBV11-2 and TRBJ2-7; TRBD2 matches at 7 bases. This CDR3 is built from 14 residues. CDR1 is SGHAT and CDR2 is FQNNGV in the germline V gene. Germline trimming cut 1 base from V and 3 bases from J; bases unmatched to any gene: 3. CDR3 loop: CASSLGGGGYEQYF. DNA of the CDR3: TGTGCCAGCAGCTTAGGGGGGGGAGGCTACGAGCAGTACTTC.

The chain joins TRBV7-2 to TRBJ1-1; D is uncertain. The CDR3 runs 12 residues. V shed 3 bases and J shed 8 bases, with 10 bases lying between them. CDR1 and CDR2 from the germline V gene are SGHTA and FQGNSA. CDR3 amino acids: CASSFSSGEAFF. The CDR3 DNA is TGTGCCAGCAGCTTCAGCAGCGGAGAAGCTTTCTTT. Using reference TRBV7-2 and TRBJ1-1 for the parts outside the CDR3, the full variable domain is GAGVSQSPSNKVTEKGKDVELRCDPISGHTALYWYRQSLGQGLEFLIYFQGNSAPDKSGLPSDRFSAERTGGSVSTLTIQRTQQEDSAVYLCASSFSSGEAFFGQGTRLTVV.

V usage is TRBV11-2 and J usage is TRBJ2-7; 9 nucleotides align to TRBD2. V shed 0 bases, J shed 3 bases, and the junction held 12 bases outside the gene matches. Germline assignment: CDR1 SGHAT and CDR2 FQNNGV. CDR3 length equals 18 residues. In DNA form, the CDR3 reads TGTGCCAGCAGCTTAGATCGTCTAGGCGGGAGGGCCAACTACGAGCAGTACTTC. It codes for CASSLDRLGGRANYEQYF.